These 8 T cell receptor beta chains were sequenced from one sample in a study of post-analysis software for immune sequencing data (dated by TCRdb to 2015 to 2017). Library construction relied on PCR. For sequencing, an Illumina HiSeq 2500 was employed. Unique molecular identifiers were incorporated into TCR beta cDNA libraries to reduce PCR and sequencing biases. TCRdb cleaned the public reads at Q25 with fastp, built clones with MiXCR and kept in-frame beta chains. Rows merge per CDR3 protein into single entries with the most common DNA and genes. This sample has roughly 730,000 distinct CDR3 sequences in its table, and 25% to 30% of those were observed once. The ten biggest clones cover more than 0.45% of the sample. Their specific antigens are unknown. The study at large found these results: Significantly higher frequencies in patients than in controls were found for five or six TRBV segments, including TRBV5-6, TRBV5-1 and TRBV20-1.

What was sequenced was blood. The receptors here all came from a girl aged 5-17 years with multiple sclerosis.

The chain links TRBV7-9 to TRBJ2-3; D is uncertain. Germline loops: CDR1 SEHNR, CDR2 FQNEAQ (reference sequence). Deletions cut 4 bases from V and 5 bases from J, with 10 bases between. CDR3 length: 13 amino acids. The chain's CDR3 is CASSSIVGDTQYF. CDR3 nucleotides: TGTGCCAGCAGCTCGATCGTAGGAGATACGCAGTATTTT.

This clonotype was seen ten or more times. V is TRBV6-2 or TRBV6-3 and J is TRBJ2-7, with a tentative D call TRBD1 (5 bases). Trimming pared 5 bases from V and 3 bases from J, leaving 5 bases between. Germline CDR1 reads MNHEY; CDR2 reads SVGEGT. CDR3 length: 11 residues. CDR3 sequence reads: CASSTGYEQYF. The CDR3 coding sequence is TGTGCCAGCAGTACAGGCTACGAGCAGTACTTC.

This clonotype turned up a few times. This chain links TRBV12-3 or TRBV12-4 with TRBJ1-1; possibly TRBD1 for D (6 bases). V lost 6 bases and J lost 4, with 15 bases in between. This CDR3 spans 14 amino acids. CDR3 region: CASSPTGGRTEAFF. The CDR3 nucleotides are TGTGCCAGCAGCCCCACGGGGGGCCGCACTGAAGCTTTCTTT.

The rearrangement links TRBV6-2 or TRBV6-3 to TRBJ1-2; D is uncertain. This CDR3 has 15 amino acids. V was pared by 4 bases and J by 6 bases, with 18 bases between. CDR1 and CDR2 from the germline V gene are MNHEY and SVGEGT. The CDR3 loop reads CASSSLDLGRDGYTF. DNA for the CDR3: TGTGCCAGCAGTTCCCTGGATTTAGGACGTGATGGCTACACCTTC.

The rearrangement uses TRBV28 and TRBJ2-7; 9 bases match TRBD1. The CDR3 is 16 amino acids. J gave up 1 base and V 6 bases, and 10 bases lay outside the gene matches. Per the germline V gene, CDR1 is MDHEN and CDR2 is SYDVKM. The CDR3 nucleotides are TGTGCCAGCAGCCCCCCCGGACAGGGGATGTCCTACGAGCAGTACTTC. Translating it yields CASSPPGQGMSYEQYF.

This clonotype came up a few times. This sequence joins TRBV11-2 and TRBJ2-5; D remains ambiguous. Per germline, CDR1 SGHAT and CDR2 FQNNGV. V lost 7 bases and J lost 5, with 14 bases in between. The CDR3 has 13 residues. The CDR3 DNA sequence: TGTGCCAGCACCCGGCGCGAGGCTGAGACCCAGTACTTC. Protein sequence: CASTRREAETQYF.

This clonotype was counted a few times. The chain combines TRBV13 with TRBJ2-5, with 10 bases fitting TRBD2. The end of the DNA is better explained by TRBJ2-7, so the J call may be wrong. CDR3 size: 15 residues. Germline lookup yields CDR1 PRHDT and CDR2 FYEKMQ (reference sequence). The CDR3 DNA follows: TGTGCCAGCAGCTTATCCGTAGCGGGAGGCGGCGAGCAGTACTTC. Residues: CASSLSVAGGGEQYF.

With regard to this clonotype: It is likely a read error, because the conserved phenylalanine at the end of the CDR3 is missing. V gene TRBV4-1 combines with J gene TRBJ2-1; D perhaps matches TRBD1 (5 bases). The CDR3 sequence is 17 residues long. CDR1 MGHRA and CDR2 YSYEKL come from the germline V gene. Trimming shortened V by 2 bases and J by 3 bases, and 17 bases separated the two germline ends. Here the CDR3 DNA reads TGCGCCAGCAGCCAACCGATCGGCAGGGCCAACTACAATGAGCAGTTCTGC. Protein sequence: CASSQPIGRANYNEQFC.